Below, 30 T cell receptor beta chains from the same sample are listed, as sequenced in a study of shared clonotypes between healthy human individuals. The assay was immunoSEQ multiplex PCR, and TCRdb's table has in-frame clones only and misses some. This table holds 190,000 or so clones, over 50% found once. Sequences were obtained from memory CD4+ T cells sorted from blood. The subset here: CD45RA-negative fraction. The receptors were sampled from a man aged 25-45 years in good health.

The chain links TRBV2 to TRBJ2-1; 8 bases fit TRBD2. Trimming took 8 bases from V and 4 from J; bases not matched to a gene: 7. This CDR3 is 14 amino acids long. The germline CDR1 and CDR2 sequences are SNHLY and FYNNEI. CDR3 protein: CASGAGEVYNEQFF. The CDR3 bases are TGTGCCAGCGGAGCGGGAGAGGTTTACAATGAGCAGTTCTTC. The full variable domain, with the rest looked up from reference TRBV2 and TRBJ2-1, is EPEVTQTPSHQVTQMGQEVILRCVPISNHLYFYWYRQILGQKVEFLVSFYNNEISEKSEIFDDQFSVERPDGSNFTLKIRSTKLEDSAMYFCASGAGEVYNEQFFGPGTRLTVL.

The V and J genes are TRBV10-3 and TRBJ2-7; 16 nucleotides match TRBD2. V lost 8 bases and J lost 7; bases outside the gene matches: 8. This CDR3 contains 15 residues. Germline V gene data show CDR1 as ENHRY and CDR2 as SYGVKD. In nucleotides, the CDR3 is TGTGCCATCGCGGGACTAGCGGGAGGGCCGCGTGAGCAGTACTTC. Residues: CAIAGLAGGPREQYF.

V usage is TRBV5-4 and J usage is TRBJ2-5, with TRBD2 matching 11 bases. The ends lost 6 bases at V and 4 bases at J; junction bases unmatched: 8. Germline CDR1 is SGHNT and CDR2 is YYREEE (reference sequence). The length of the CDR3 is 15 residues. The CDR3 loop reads CASTFSGRVGETQYF. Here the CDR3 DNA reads TGTGCCAGCACCTTTAGCGGGAGGGTAGGAGAGACCCAGTACTTC. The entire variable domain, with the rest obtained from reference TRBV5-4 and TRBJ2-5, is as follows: ETGVTQSPTHLIKTRGQQVTLRCSSQSGHNTVSWYQQALGQGPQFIFQYYREEENGRGNFPPRFSGLQFPNYSSELNVNALELDDSALYLCASTFSGRVGETQYFGPGTRLLVL.

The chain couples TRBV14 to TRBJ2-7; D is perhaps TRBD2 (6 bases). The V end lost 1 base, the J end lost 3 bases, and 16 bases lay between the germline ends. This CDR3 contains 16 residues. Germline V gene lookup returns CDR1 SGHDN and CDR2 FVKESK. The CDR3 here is CASSQGFPGANYEQYF. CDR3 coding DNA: TGTGCCAGCAGCCAAGGTTTTCCGGGAGCAAACTACGAGCAGTACTTC.

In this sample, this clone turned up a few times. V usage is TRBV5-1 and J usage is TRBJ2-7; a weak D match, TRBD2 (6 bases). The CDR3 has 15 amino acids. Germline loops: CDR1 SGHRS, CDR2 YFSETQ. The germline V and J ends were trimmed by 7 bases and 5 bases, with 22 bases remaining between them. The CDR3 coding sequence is TGCGCCAGCGCTCCGGGGAGGCCGGCGGGCGACGAGCAGTACTTC. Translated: CASAPGRPAGDEQYF.

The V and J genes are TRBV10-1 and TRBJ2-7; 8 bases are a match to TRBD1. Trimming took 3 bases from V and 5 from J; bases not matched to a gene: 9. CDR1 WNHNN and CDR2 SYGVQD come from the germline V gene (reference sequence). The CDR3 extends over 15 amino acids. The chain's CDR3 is CASSDPQGAVDEQYF. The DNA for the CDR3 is TGCGCCAGCAGTGATCCCCAGGGGGCAGTGGACGAGCAGTACTTC.

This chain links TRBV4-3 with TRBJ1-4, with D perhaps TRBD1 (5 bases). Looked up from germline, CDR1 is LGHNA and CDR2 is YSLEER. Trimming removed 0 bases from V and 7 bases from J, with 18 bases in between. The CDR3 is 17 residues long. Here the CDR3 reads CASSQDVFEGRSEKLFF. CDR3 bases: TGCGCCAGCAGCCAAGATGTTTTCGAGGGACGGAGTGAAAAACTGTTTTTT.

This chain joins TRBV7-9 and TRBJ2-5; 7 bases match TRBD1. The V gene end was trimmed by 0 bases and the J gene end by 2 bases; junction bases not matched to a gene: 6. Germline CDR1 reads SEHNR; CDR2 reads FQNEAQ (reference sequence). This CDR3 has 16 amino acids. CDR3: CASSLALRDSQETQYF. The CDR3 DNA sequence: TGTGCCAGCAGCTTAGCGCTCCGGGACAGTCAAGAGACCCAGTACTTC.

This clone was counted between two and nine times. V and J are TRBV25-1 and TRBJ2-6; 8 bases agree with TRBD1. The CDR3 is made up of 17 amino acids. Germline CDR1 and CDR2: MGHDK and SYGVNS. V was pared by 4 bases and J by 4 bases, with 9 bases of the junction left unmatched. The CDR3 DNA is TGTGCCAGCAGTGTCGAACCAGGGGGCGTGGGGGCCAACGTCCTGACTTTC. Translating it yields CASSVEPGGVGANVLTF.

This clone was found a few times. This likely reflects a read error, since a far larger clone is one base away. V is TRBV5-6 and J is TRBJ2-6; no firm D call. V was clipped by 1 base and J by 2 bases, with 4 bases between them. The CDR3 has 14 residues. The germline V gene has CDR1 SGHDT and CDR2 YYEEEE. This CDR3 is CASSLKTGANVLTF. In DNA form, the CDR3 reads TGTGCCAGCAGCTTGAAGACTGGGGCCAACGTCCTGACTTTC.

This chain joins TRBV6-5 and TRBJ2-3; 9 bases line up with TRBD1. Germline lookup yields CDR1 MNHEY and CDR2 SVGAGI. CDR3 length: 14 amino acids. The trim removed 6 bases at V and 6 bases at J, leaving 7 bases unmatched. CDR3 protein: CASSRDRDADTQYF. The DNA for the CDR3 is TGTGCCAGCAGCCGGGACAGGGACGCGGATACGCAGTATTTT.

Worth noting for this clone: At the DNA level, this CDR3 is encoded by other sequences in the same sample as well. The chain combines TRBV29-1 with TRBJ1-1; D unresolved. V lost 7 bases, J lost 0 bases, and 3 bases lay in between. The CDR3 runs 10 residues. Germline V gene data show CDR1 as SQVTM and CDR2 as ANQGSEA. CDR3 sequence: CSALNTEAFF. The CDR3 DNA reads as TGCAGCGCTCTGAACACTGAAGCTTTCTTT.

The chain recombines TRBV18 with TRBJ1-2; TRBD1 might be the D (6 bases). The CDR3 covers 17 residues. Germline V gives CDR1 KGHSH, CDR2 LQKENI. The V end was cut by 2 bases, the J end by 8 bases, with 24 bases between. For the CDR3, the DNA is TGTGCCAGCTCACCAGAGGTTACAGGGCAGAGGGGAGAGGGCTACACCTTC. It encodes CASSPEVTGQRGEGYTF.

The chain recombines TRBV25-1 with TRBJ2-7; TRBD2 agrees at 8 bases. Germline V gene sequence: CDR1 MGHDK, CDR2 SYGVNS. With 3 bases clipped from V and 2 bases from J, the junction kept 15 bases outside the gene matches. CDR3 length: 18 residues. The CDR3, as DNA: TGTGCCAGCAGTGATAAAGGTCTTGAGCGGGAGTACGCCTACGAGCAGTACTTC. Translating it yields CASSDKGLEREYAYEQYF.

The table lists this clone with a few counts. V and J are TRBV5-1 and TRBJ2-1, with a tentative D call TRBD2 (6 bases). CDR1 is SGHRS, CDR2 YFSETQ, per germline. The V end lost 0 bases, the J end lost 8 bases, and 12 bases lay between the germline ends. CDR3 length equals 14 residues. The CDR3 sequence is CASSLARGIHEQFF. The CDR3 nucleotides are TGCGCCAGCAGCTTGGCGCGCGGGATCCATGAGCAGTTCTTC.

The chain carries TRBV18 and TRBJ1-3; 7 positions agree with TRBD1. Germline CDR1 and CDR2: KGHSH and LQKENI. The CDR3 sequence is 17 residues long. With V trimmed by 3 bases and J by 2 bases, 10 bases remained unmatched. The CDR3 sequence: CASSPFTGESTGNTIYF. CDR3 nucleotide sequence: TGTGCCAGCTCACCTTTCACAGGGGAAAGTACTGGAAACACCATATATTTT.

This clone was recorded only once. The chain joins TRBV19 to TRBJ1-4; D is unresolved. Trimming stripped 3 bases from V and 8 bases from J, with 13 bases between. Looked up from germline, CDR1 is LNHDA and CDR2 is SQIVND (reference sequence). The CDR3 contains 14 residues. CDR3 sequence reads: CASSIQGYGEKLFF. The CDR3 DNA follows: TGTGCCAGTAGTATTCAAGGGTACGGGGAAAAACTGTTTTTT.

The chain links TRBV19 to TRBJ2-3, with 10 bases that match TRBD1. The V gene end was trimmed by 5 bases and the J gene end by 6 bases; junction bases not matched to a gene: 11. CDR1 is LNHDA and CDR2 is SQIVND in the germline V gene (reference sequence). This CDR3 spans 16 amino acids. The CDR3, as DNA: TGTGCCAGTAGTCCCGGAGACAGGGGGCATCGGGATACGCAGTATTTT. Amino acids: CASSPGDRGHRDTQYF. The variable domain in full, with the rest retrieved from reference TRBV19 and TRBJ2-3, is DGGITQSPKYLFRKEGQNVTLSCEQNLNHDAMYWYRQDPGQGLRLIYYSQIVNDFQKGDIAEGYSVSREKKESFPLTVTSAQKNPTAFYLCASSPGDRGHRDTQYFGPGTRLTVL.

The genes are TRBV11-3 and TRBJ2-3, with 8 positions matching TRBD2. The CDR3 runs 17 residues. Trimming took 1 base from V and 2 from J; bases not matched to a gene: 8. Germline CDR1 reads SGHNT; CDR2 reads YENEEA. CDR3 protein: CASSLAGSGTTTDTQYF. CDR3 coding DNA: TGTGCCAGCAGCTTAGCGGGTAGCGGGACAACCACAGATACGCAGTATTTT.

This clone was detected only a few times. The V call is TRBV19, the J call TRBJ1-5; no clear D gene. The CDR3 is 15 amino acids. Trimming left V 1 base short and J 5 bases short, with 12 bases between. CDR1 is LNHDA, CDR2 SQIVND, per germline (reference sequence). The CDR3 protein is CASSIAQGRYQPQHF. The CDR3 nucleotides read TGTGCCAGTAGTATAGCCCAAGGAAGATATCAGCCCCAGCATTTT.

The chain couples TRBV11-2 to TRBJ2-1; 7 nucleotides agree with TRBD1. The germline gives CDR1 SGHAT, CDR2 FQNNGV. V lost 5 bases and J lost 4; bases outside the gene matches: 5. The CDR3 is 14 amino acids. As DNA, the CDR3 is TGTGCCAGCAGCGGGCAGGGGGTTTACAATGAGCAGTTCTTC. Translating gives CASSGQGVYNEQFF.

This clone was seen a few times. CDR3 loop: CASSFRGPGYNEQFF. DNA of the CDR3: TGTGCCAGCAGTTTCCGGGGACCGGGGTACAATGAGCAGTTCTTC. The gene calls are TRBV27 and TRBJ2-1; TRBD1 or TRBD2 may be the D gene (5 bases each). The CDR3 loop spans 15 amino acids. Germline values: CDR1 MNHEY, CDR2 SMNVEV (reference sequence). The V end lost 3 bases, the J end lost 4 bases, and 13 bases lay between the germline ends.

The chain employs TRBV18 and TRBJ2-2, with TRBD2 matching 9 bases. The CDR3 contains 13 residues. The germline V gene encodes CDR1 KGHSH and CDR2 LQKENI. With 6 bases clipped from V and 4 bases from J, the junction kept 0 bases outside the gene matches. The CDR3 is CASSSGSTGELFF. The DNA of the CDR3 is TGTGCCAGCTCTAGCGGGAGCACCGGGGAGCTGTTTTTT.

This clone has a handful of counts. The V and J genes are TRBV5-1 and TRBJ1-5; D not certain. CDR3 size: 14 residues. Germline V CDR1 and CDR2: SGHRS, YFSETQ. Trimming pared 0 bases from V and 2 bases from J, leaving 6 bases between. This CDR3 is CASSLGSGNQPQHF. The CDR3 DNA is TGCGCCAGCAGCTTGGGCAGCGGCAATCAGCCCCAGCATTTT.

This CDR3 is CASSSFRGNEQFF. DNA for the CDR3: TGTGCCAGCAGCTCCTTCAGGGGCAATGAGCAGTTCTTC. The rearrangement links TRBV5-6 to TRBJ2-1, with D possibly matching TRBD1 (6 bases). The CDR3 has 13 residues. Germline values: CDR1 SGHDT, CDR2 YYEEEE. The V gene lost 3 bases and the J gene lost 6 bases, with 10 bases spanning the gap.

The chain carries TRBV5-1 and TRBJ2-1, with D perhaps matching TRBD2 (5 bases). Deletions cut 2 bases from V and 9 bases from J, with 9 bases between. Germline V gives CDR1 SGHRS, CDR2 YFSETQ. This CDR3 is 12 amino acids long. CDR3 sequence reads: CASSFGVREQFF. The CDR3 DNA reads TGCGCCAGCAGCTTCGGGGTGCGTGAGCAGTTCTTC.

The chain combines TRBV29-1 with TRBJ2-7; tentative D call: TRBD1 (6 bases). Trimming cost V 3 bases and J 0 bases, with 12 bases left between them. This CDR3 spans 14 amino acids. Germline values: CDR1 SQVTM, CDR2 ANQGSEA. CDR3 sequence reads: CSVESRGSSYEQYF. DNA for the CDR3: TGCAGCGTTGAGTCTAGGGGGAGCTCCTACGAGCAGTACTTC.

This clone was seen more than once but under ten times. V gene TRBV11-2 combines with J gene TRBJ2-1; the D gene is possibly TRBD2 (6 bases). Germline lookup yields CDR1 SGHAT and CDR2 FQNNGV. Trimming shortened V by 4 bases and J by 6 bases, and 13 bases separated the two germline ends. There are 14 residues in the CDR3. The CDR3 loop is CASSYRDSLNEQFF. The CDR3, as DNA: TGTGCCAGCAGCTACCGGGACTCACTCAATGAGCAGTTCTTC.

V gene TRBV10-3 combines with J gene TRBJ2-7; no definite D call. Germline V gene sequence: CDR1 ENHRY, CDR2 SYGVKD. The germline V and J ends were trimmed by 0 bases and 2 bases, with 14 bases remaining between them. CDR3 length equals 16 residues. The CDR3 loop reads CAISESNQARPYEQYF. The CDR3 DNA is TGTGCCATCAGTGAGTCGAATCAGGCCAGGCCCTACGAGCAGTACTTC.

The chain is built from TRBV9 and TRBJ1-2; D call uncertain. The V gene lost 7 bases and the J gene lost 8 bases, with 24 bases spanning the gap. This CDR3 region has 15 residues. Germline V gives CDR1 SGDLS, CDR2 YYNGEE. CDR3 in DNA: TGTGCCAGCGGAAATGGGGTGCAATCTAGGTCGGGCTACACCTTC. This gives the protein CASGNGVQSRSGYTF.